The 10 T cell receptor beta chains below come from one sample, sequenced in a study of T cells in tumors after PD-1 blockade. The data were produced by immunoSEQ multiplex PCR, yet TCRdb's version contains in-frame clones alone and is incomplete. Here the sample spans approximately 35,000 clones, around four fifths being singletons. This sample comprised PBMCs, obtained before anti-PD-1 treatment. The receptors shown here come from a human donor with basal cell carcinoma.

This chain links TRBV6-4 with TRBJ2-4; D perhaps matches TRBD1 (6 bases). The CDR3 sequence is 15 residues long. Per the germline V gene, CDR1 is MRHNA and CDR2 is SNTAGT. Between the trimmed V and J ends, which lost 0 bases and 4 bases, there was a span of 10 bases. The CDR3 coding sequence is TGTGCCAGCAGTGACTCGGGCAGGGGTAAAAACATTCAGTACTTC. Translated: CASSDSGRGKNIQYF.

The V gene is TRBV28, the J gene TRBJ1-4; 8 positions match TRBD1. The germline CDR1 and CDR2 sequences are MDHEN and SYDVKM. CDR3 length: 16 residues. The V and J ends lost 5 bases and 5 bases, in that order; junction bases with no gene match: 10. CDR3 DNA sequence: TGTGCCAGCAGTCAAACAGGGGGGGGATTAAATGAAAAACTGTTTTTT. Translated: CASSQTGGGLNEKLFF.

This sequence joins TRBV3-1 (or the pseudogene TRBV3-2) and TRBJ2-2; D not resolved. Germline lookup yields CDR1 LGHDT and CDR2 YNNKEL (reference sequence). This CDR3 comprises 12 residues. V lost 2 bases, J lost 2 bases, and 0 bases lay in between. The CDR3 loop is CASSQNTGELFF. In DNA form, the CDR3 reads TGTGCCAGCAGCCAAAACACCGGGGAGCTGTTTTTT.

The rearrangement links TRBV14 to TRBJ2-3; a possible D gene is TRBD1 (5 bases). Trimming took 1 base from V and 3 from J, leaving 17 bases between them. This CDR3 has 17 amino acids. Looked up from germline, CDR1 is SGHDN and CDR2 is FVKESK. The chain's CDR3 is CASSQGLLTGLTDTQYF. The CDR3 coding sequence is TGTGCCAGCAGCCAAGGTCTTCTTACAGGATTAACAGATACGCAGTATTTT. The variable domain in full, completed from reference TRBV14 and TRBJ2-3, reads EAGVTQFPSHSVIEKGQTVTLRCDPISGHDNLYWYRRVMGKEIKFLLHFVKESKQDESGMPNNRFLAERTGGTYSTLKVQPAELEDSGVYFCASSQGLLTGLTDTQYFGPGTRLTVL.

The chain recombines TRBV2 with TRBJ1-5, with a tentative D call TRBD1 (6 bases). CDR3 length: 15 amino acids. V lost 4 bases to trimming and J lost 7 bases, with 17 bases between them. Germline V gene sequence: CDR1 SNHLY, CDR2 FYNNEI. The CDR3 nucleotides are TGTGCCAGCAGTGGGGGGGGGCAAAGGGAGCAGCCCCAGCATTTT. Protein sequence: CASSGGGQREQPQHF.

The chain employs TRBV5-1 and TRBJ2-1; D remains ambiguous. The germline V and J ends were trimmed by 2 bases and 0 bases, with 9 bases remaining between them. In germline, CDR1 is SGHRS, CDR2 YFSETQ. The CDR3 spans 15 residues. CDR3 residues: CASSFTGSSYNEQFF. For the CDR3, the DNA is TGCGCCAGCAGCTTTACCGGAAGCTCCTACAATGAGCAGTTCTTC.

This chain connects TRBV19 to TRBJ1-1, with D possibly matching TRBD1 (6 bases). Trimming pared 9 bases from V and 8 bases from J, leaving 16 bases between. The CDR3 runs 12 residues. Germline V CDR1 and CDR2: LNHDA, SQIVND (reference sequence). The CDR3 reads CASRGLGGEAFF. The CDR3 nucleotides are TGTGCCAGCAGGGGTCTAGGGGGGGAAGCTTTCTTT.

Worth noting for this clone: A read error is possible here, since a much larger clone lies one base away. The chain combines TRBV7-3 with TRBJ1-1, with TRBD1 identical over 7 bases. The CDR3 spans 14 residues. Germline CDR1 is SGHTA and CDR2 is FQGTGA. With V trimmed by 4 bases and J by 0 bases, 2 bases remained unmatched. The DNA for the CDR3 is TGTGCCAGCAGCTCGACAGGGATGAACACTGAAGCTTTCTTT. The encoded protein is CASSSTGMNTEAFF.

V usage is TRBV13 and J usage is TRBJ2-3; 7 nucleotides match TRBD1. The germline V gene has CDR1 PRHDT and CDR2 FYEKMQ (reference sequence). Unmatched junction bases numbered 6, after V lost 4 bases and J lost 2 bases. The CDR3 is 15 amino acids. CDR3 sequence reads: CASSSGQELTDTQYF. The CDR3 bases are TGTGCCAGCAGCTCCGGACAGGAACTCACAGATACGCAGTATTTT.

The chain employs TRBV3-1 (or the pseudogene TRBV3-2) and TRBJ2-1; maybe TRBD1 (5 bases). The V and J ends lost 0 bases and 10 bases respectively, with 19 bases between them. In germline, CDR1 is LGHDT, CDR2 YNNKEL (reference sequence). The CDR3 has 16 amino acids. DNA of the CDR3: TGTGCCAGCAGCCAAGACGGAAAGGGGTTTATCGAGGAGCAGTTCTTC. Encoded protein: CASSQDGKGFIEEQFF.